The present T cell receptor (beta chain) was sequenced within a study of cytomegalovirus exposure and HLA in healthy donors. Study-wide results and caveats: A later analysis found common viral pathogens apparently linked to several of the most significant clusters. The classifier, whose performance was assessed in both the original and validation cohorts, reportedly diagnosed cytomegalovirus status with high specificity and sensitivity. TCR sequences were mostly rare, though some public TCRs occurred in many donors. Later analysis identified a missense DCLRE1C variant that was linked to TCR beta V- and J-gene trimming.

The germline V gene encodes CDR1 SGHAT and CDR2 FQNNGV. The CDR3 contains 17 residues. V shed 4 bases, J shed 4 bases, and the junction held 9 bases outside the gene matches. As regards this clone: Its antigen is still unknown.

Researchers ran the PCR with 60 Vbeta and 13 Jbeta primers. TCRdb's table, derived via immunoSEQ multiplex PCR, lists solely in-frame clones and lacks some. Its table records tens of thousands of clones. The material sequenced was PBMCs. V gene TRBV11-2 combines with J gene TRBJ2-1; 11 nucleotides align to TRBD2. The sequence was collected from a male donor in good health and CMV-seronegative. The DNA for the CDR3 is TGTGCCAGCAGCTCTCGACTAGCGGGGACCCCATACAATGAGCAGTTCTTC. Translated: CASSSRLAGTPYNEQFF. Drawing the rest from reference TRBV11-2 and TRBJ2-1, the complete variable domain is EAGVAQSPRYKIIEKRQSVAFWCNPISGHATLYWYQQILGQGPKLLIQFQNNGVVDDSQLPKDRFSAERLKGVDSTLKIQPAKLEDSAVYLCASSSRLAGTPYNEQFFGPGTRLTVL.